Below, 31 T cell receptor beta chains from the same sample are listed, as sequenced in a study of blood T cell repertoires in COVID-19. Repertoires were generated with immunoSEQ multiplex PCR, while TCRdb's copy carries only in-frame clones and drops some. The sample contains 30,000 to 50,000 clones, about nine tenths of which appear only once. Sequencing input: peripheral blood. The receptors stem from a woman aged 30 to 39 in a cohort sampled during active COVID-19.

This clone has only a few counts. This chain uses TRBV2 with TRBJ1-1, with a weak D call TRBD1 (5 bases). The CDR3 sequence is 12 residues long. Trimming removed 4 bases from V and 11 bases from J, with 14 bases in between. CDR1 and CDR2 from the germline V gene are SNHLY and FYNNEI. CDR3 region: CASSASGGRAFF. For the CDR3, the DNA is TGTGCCAGCAGTGCGTCTGGGGGGAGGGCTTTCTTT. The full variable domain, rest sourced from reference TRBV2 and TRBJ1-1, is EPEVTQTPSHQVTQMGQEVILRCVPISNHLYFYWYRQILGQKVEFLVSFYNNEISEKSEIFDDQFSVERPDGSNFTLKIRSTKLEDSAMYFCASSASGGRAFFGQGTRLTVV.

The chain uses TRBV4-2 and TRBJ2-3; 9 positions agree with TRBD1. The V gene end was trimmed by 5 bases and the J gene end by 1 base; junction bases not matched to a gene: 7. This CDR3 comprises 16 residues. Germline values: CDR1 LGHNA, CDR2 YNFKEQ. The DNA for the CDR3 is TGTGCCAGCAGCATATTAACAGGGGGCGGCACAGATACGCAGTATTTT. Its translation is CASSILTGGGTDTQYF.

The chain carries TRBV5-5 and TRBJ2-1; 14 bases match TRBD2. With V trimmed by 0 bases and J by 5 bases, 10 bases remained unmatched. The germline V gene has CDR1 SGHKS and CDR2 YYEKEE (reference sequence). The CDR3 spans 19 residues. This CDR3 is CASSLVGTSGGSSNNEQFF. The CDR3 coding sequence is TGTGCCAGCAGCTTGGTCGGGACTAGCGGGGGATCGTCAAACAATGAGCAGTTCTTC.

DNA of the CDR3: TGTGCCAGCAGCCGCAGGGATAACTATGGCTACACCTTC. This codes for CASSRRDNYGYTF. This chain links TRBV11-3 with TRBJ1-2, with a weak D call TRBD1 (5 bases). V lost 5 bases to trimming and J lost 1 base, with 8 bases between them. CDR3 length: 13 amino acids. Per germline, CDR1 SGHNT and CDR2 YENEEA.

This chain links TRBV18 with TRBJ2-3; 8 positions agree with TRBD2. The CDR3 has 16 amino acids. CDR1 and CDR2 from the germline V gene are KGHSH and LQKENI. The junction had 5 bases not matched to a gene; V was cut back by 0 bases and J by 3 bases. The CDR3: CASSPPAGGLTDTQYF. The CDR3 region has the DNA TGTGCCAGCTCACCACCTGCGGGAGGATTGACAGATACGCAGTATTTT.

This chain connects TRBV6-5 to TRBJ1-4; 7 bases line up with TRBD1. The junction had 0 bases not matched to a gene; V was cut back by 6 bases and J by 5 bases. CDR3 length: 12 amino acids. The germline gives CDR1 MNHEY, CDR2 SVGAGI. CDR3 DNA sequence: TGTGCCAGCAGACAGGGGAATGAAAAACTGTTTTTT. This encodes CASRQGNEKLFF.

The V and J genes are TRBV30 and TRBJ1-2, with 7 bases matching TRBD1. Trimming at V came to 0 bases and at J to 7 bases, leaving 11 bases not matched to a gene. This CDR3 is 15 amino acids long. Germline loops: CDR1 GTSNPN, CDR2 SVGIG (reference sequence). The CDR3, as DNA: TGTGCCTGGAGTGTAACCCGACAGGGAGGTGGTGGCTACACCTTC. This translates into CAWSVTRQGGGGYTF.

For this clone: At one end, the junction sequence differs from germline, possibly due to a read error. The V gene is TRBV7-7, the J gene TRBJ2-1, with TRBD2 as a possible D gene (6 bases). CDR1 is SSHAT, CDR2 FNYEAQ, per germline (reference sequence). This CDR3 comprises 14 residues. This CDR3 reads CASSLGGTHNEQFF. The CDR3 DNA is TGTGCTAGCAGCTTAGGCGGGACGCACAATGAGCAGTTCTTC.

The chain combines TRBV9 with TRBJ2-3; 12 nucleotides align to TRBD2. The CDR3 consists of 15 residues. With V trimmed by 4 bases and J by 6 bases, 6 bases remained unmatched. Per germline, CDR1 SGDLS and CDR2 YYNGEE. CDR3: CASSPTSGSADTQYF. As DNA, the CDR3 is TGTGCCAGCAGCCCGACTAGCGGGAGTGCGGATACGCAGTATTTT.

The CDR3, as DNA: TGCGCCAGCAGCTTGGCCCTAGCGGGGTCCTACGAGCAGTACTTC. It is translated as CASSLALAGSYEQYF. The chain uses TRBV5-1 and TRBJ2-7; 9 bases fit TRBD2. The trim removed 0 bases at V and 1 base at J, leaving 2 bases unmatched. The germline V gene has CDR1 SGHRS and CDR2 YFSETQ. CDR3 length equals 15 residues.

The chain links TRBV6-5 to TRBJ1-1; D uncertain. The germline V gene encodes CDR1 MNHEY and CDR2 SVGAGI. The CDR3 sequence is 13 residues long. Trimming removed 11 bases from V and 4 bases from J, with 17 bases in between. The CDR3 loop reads CAAGEQWGTEAFF. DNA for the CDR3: TGTGCCGCTGGGGAGCAATGGGGCACTGAAGCTTTCTTT.

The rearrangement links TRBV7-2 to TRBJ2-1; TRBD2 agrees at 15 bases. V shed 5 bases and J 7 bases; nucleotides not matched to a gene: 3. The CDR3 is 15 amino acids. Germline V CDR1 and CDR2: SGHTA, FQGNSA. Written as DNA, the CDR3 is TGTGCCAGCAGCACCGGGACTAGCGGGAGGAATGAGCAGTTCTTC. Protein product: CASSTGTSGRNEQFF.

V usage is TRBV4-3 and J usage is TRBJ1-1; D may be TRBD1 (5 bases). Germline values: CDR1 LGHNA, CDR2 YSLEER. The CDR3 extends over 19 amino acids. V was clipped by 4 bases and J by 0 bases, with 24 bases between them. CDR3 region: CASSRRGGPGLLMNTEAFF. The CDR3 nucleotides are TGCGCCAGCAGCCGTCGCGGGGGACCGGGACTTCTAATGAACACTGAAGCTTTCTTT.

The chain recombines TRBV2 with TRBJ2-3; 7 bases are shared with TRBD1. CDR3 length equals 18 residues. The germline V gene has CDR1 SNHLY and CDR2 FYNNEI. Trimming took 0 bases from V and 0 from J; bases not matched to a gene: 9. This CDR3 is CASSEALYRGSSTDTQYF. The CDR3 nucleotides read TGTGCCAGCAGTGAAGCGCTTTACAGGGGATCTAGCACAGATACGCAGTATTTT.

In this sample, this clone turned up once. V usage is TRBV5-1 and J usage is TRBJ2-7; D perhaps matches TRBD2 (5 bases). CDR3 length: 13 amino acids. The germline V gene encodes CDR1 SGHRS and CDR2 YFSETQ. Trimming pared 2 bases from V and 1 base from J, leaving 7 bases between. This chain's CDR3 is CASSFGLSYEQYF. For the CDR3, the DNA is TGCGCCAGCAGCTTCGGACTTTCCTACGAGCAGTACTTC.

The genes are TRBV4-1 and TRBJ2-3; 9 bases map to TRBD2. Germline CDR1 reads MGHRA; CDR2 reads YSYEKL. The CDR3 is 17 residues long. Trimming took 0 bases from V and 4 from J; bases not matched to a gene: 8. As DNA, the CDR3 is TGCGCCAGCAGCCAAGATTCGGTAGCGGGAGTCCCAGATACGCAGTATTTT. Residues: CASSQDSVAGVPDTQYF.

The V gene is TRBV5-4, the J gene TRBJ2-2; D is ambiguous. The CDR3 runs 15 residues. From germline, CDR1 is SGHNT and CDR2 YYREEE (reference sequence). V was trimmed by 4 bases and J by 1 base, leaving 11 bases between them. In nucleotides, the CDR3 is TGTGCCAGCAGCGCCGGTCCTCTGAACACCGGGGAGCTGTTTTTT. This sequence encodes CASSAGPLNTGELFF.

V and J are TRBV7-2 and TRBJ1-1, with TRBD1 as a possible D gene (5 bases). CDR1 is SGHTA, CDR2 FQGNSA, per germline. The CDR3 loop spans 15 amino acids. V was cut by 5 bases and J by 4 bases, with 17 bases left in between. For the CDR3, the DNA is TGTGCCAGCAGCCGGCGTCGGGGGTATGGCACTGAAGCTTTCTTT. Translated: CASSRRRGYGTEAFF.

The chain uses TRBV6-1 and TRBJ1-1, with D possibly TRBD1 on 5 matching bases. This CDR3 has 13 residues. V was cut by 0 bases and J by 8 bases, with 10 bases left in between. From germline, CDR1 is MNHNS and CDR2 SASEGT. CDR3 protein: CASSEAGGGEAFF. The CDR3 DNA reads TGTGCCAGCAGTGAAGCCGGGGGGGGAGAAGCTTTCTTT.

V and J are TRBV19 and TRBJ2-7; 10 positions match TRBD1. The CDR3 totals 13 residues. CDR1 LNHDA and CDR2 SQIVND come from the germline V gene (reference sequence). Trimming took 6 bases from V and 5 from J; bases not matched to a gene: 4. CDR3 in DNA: TGTGCCAGTAGGAAAGGGACAGGGGACGAGCAGTACTTC. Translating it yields CASRKGTGDEQYF.

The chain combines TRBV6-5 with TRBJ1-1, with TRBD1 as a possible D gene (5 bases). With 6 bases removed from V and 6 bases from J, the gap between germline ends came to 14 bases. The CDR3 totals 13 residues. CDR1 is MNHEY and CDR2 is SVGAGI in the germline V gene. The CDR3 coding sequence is TGTGCCAGCAGAGTGGTTGGAGGGGCTGAAGCTTTCTTT. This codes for CASRVVGGAEAFF.

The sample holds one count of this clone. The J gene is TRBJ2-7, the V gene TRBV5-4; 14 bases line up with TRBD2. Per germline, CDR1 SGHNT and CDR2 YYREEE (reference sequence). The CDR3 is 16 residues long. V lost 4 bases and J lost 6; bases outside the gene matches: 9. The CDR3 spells CASSPGTSGSSVEQYF. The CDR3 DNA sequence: TGTGCCAGCAGCCCGGGGACTAGCGGGAGTTCTGTCGAGCAGTACTTC.

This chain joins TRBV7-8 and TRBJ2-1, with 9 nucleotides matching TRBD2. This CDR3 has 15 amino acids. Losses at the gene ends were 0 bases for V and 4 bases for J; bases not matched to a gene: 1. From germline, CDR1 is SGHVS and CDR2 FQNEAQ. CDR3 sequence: CASSLARGGYNEQFF. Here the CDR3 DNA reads TGTGCCAGCAGCTTAGCGCGGGGGGGATACAATGAGCAGTTCTTC.

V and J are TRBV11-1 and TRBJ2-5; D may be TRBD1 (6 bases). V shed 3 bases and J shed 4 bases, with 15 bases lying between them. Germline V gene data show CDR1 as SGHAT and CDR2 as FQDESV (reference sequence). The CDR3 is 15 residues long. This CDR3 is CASSLNRQVLETQYF. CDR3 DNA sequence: TGTGCCAGCAGCTTGAACCGACAGGTATTAGAGACCCAGTACTTC.

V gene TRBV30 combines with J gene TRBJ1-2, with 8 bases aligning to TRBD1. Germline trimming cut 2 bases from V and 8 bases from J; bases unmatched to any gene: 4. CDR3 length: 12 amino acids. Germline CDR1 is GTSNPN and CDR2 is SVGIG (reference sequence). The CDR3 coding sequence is TGTGCCTGGAGTCAGGGGGCAGAGGGCTACACCTTC. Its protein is CAWSQGAEGYTF.

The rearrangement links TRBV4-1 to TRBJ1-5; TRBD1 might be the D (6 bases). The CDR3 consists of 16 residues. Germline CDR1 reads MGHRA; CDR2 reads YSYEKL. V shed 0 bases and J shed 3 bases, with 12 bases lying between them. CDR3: CASSQEVQGYNQPQHF. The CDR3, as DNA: TGCGCCAGCAGCCAAGAGGTGCAGGGGTACAATCAGCCCCAGCATTTT.

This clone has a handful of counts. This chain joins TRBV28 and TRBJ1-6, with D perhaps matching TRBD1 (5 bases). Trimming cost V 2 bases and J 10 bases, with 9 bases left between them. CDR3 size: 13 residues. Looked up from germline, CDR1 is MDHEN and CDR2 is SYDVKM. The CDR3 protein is CASSLRGGSPLHF. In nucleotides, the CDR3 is TGTGCCAGCAGTTTACGGGGGGGATCACCCCTCCACTTT.

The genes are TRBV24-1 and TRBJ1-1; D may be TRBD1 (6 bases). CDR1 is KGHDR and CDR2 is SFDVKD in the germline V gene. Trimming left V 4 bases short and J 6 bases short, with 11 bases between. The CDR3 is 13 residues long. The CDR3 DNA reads TGTGCCACCAGTGACCCAAACAGGGCTGAAGCTTTCTTT. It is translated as CATSDPNRAEAFF.

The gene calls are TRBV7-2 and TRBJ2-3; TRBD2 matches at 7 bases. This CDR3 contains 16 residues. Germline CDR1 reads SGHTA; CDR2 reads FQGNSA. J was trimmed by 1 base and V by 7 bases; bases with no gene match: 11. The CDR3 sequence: CASTSQSAGGTDTQYF. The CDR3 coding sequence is TGTGCCAGCACCTCCCAAAGTGCGGGAGGCACAGATACGCAGTATTTT.

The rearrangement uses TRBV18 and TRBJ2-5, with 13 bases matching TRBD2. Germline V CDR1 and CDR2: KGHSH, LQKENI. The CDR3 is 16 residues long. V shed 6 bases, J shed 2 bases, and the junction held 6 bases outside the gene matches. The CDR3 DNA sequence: TGTGCCAGCTCCCCCGGGACTAGCGGGATACAAGAGACCCAGTACTTC. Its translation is CASSPGTSGIQETQYF.

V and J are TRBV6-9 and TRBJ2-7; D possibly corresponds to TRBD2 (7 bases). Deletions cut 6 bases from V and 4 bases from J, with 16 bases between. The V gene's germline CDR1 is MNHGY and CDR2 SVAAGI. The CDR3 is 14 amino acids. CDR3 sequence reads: CASRRCRGGYEQYF. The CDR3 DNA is TGTGCCAGCAGGCGGTGCAGGGGAGGGTACGAGCAGTACTTC.